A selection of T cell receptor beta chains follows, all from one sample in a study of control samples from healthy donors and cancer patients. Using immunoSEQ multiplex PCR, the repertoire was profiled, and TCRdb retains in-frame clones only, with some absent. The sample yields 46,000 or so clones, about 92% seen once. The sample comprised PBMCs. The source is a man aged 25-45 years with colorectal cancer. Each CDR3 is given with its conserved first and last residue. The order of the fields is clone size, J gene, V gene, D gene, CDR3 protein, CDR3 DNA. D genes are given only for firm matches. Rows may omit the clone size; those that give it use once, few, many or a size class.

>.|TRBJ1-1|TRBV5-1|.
CASSLYDRTEAFF
TGCGCCAGCAGCTTATACGACAGGACTGAAGCTTTCTTT
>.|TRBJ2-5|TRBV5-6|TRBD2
CASRILAGGNQETQYF
TGTGCCAGCAGGATACTAGCGGGGGGGAACCAAGAGACCCAGTACTTC
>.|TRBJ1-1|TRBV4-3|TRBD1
CASSLGTGLTAEAFF
TGCGCCAGCAGCCTTGGGACAGGGCTTACGGCTGAAGCTTTCTTT
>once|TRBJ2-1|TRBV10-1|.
CASSPGLLSSYNEQFF
TGCGCCAGCAGTCCGGGACTCCTGAGCTCCTACAATGAGCAGTTCTTC
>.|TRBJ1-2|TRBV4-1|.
CASSQAGLGYGYTF
TGCGCCAGCAGCCAAGCAGGTCTGGGCTATGGCTACACCTTC
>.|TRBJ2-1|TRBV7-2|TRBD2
CASSVTSSGGAYEQFF
TGTGCCAGCAGCGTCACCTCTAGCGGGGGGGCCTATGAGCAGTTCTTC
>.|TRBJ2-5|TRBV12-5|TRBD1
CASGRIRDSQETQYF
TGTGCTAGTGGCAGGATACGGGACAGCCAAGAGACCCAGTACTTC
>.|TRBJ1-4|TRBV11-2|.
CASSPETGRNEKLFF
TGTGCCAGCAGTCCGGAGACAGGAAGAAATGAAAAACTGTTTTTT
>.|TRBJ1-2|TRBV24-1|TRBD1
CATSDPTDRVGGYTF
TGTGCCACCAGTGACCCCACTGACAGGGTGGGTGGCTACACCTTC
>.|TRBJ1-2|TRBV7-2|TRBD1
CASSLILGTGRAGGYTF
TGTGCCAGCAGCTTAATATTGGGGACAGGGCGGGCTGGTGGCTACACCTTC
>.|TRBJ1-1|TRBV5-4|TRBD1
CASSKQGPHTEAFF
TGTGCCAGCAGCAAACAGGGGCCTCACACTGAAGCTTTCTTT
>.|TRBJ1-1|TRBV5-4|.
CASSFGGTEAFF
TGTGCCAGCAGCTTTGGGGGGACTGAAGCTTTCTTT
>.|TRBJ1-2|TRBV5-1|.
CASKQDPGHTGGYTF
TGCGCCAGCAAACAAGACCCGGGACACACGGGTGGCTACACCTTC
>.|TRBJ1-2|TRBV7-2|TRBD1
CASSLASIQGANGYTF
TGTGCCAGCAGCTTAGCTTCCATACAGGGGGCAAATGGCTACACCTTC
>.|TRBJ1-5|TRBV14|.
CASSQDSKGGDQPQHF
TGTGCCAGCAGCCAAGATAGTAAGGGGGGGGATCAGCCCCAGCATTTT
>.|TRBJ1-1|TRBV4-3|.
CASSQDRGGDTEAFF
TGCGCCAGCAGCCAAGATCGGGGGGGAGACACTGAAGCTTTCTTT
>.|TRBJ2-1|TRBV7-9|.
CASQDVRGGNEQFF
TGTGCCAGTCAAGATGTGAGGGGAGGCAATGAGCAGTTCTTC
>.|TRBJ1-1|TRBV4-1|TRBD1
CASSQGHRGTEAFF
TGCGCCAGCAGCCAAGGTCACAGGGGGACTGAAGCTTTCTTT
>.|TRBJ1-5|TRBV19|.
CASSDNSNQPQHF
TGTGCCTCAAGCGATAATAGCAATCAGCCCCAGCATTTT
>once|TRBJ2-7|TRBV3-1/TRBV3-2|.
CASSQEAVPGEQYF
TGTGCCAGCAGCCAAGAAGCGGTACCAGGCGAGCAGTACTTC
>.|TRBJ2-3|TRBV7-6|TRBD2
CASSSSGGTDTQYF
TGTGCCAGCAGCTCTAGCGGGGGCACAGATACGCAGTATTTT
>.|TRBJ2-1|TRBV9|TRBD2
CASSVGGLATNEQFF
TGTGCCAGCAGCGTAGGGGGACTAGCGACCAATGAGCAGTTCTTC
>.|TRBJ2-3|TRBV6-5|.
CASSLILATDTQYF
TGTGCCAGCAGTCTTATACTAGCTACAGATACGCAGTATTTT
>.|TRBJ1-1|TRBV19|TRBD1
CASTTGTGLDTEAFF
TGTGCCAGTACCACCGGGACAGGGTTAGACACTGAAGCTTTCTTT
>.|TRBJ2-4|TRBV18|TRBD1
CASSPRSQGAGKDIQYF
TGTGCCAGCTCACCTCGTTCACAGGGGGCAGGGAAGGACATTCAGTACTTC
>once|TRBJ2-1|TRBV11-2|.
CASSLIAGLYNEQFF
TGTGCCAGCAGCTTAATTGCGGGGCTATACAATGAGCAGTTCTTC
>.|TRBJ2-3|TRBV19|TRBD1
CASSNWDRAGDTQYF
TGTGCCAGTAGTAACTGGGACAGGGCCGGGGATACGCAGTATTTT
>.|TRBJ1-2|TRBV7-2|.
CASSSGGRQTLGYGYTF
TGTGCCAGCAGCTCCGGAGGGAGACAGACTTTGGGCTATGGCTACACCTTC
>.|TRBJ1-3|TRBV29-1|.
CSVWVSGNTIYF
TGCAGCGTCTGGGTATCTGGAAACACCATATATTTT
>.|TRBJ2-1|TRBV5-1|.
CASSPKIPNEQFF
TGCGCCAGCAGCCCTAAGATACCCAATGAGCAGTTCTTC
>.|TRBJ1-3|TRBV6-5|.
CASSRLQEPGNTIYF
TGTGCCAGCAGTCGCCTACAGGAACCTGGAAACACCATATATTTT
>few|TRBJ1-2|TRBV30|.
CAWSKELFYGYTF
TGTGCCTGGAGTAAGGAGCTCTTCTATGGCTACACCTTC